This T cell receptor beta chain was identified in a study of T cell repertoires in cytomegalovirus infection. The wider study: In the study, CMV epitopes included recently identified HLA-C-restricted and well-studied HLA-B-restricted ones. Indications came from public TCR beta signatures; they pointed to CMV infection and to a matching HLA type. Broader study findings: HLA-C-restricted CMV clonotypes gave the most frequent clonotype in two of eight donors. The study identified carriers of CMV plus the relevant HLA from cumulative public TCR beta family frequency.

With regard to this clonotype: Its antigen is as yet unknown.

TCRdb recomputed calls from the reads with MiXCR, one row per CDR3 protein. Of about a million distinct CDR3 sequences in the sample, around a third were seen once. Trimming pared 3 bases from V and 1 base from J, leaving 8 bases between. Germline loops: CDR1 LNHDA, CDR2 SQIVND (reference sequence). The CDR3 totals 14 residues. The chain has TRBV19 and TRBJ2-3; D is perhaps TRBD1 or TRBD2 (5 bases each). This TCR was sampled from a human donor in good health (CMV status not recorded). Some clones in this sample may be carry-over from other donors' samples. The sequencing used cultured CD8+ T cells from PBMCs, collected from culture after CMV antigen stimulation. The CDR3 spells CASSILGGTDTQYF. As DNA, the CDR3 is TGTGCCAGTAGTATTCTGGGGGGCACAGATACGCAGTATTTT.